This entry concerns a single T cell receptor (beta chain). The antigen remains unidentified. The germline V gene has CDR1 MNHNS and CDR2 SASEGT. The length of the CDR3 is 14 residues. J was trimmed by 7 bases and V by 5 bases; bases with no gene match: 5. This sample is drawn from a study of regulatory T cells in long-lasting Graves disease. Study outcomes and limitations: Persistent Graves' disease cases displayed lower TCR diversity than newly diagnosed ones. Repertoires from persistent disease leaned toward TRBV28, TRBJ1-2 and TRBJ2-5.

Time point described: newly diagnosed GD, antithyroid drugs for less than 3 months. RNA from PBMCs was the source of the TCR library. Construction of TCR beta libraries relied on iRepertoire HTBI primers and on Arm-PCR targeting CDR3 regions. TCRdb reprocessed the multiplex PCR reads via MiXCR and lists one record per CDR3 protein. The table lists more than 300,000 distinct CDR3 sequences, roughly 12% of them singletons. These data also featured in a second study, about T cells in Graves' hyperthyroidism and ophthalmopathy. That paper notes: HTBI primers drove first-round RT-PCR of the TCR CDR3. Blood also showed most of the thyroid clonotypes that were expanded above 0.001.

The sequence derives from a woman younger than 35 with Graves disease. The specimen was peripheral blood mononuclear cells (PBMCs), collected at new diagnosis, from a patient treated with antithyroid drugs. The V gene is TRBV6-1, the J gene TRBJ1-6; 7 bases map to TRBD1. The CDR3 region has the DNA TGTGCCAGCAGTCGGGGGACAGAGAATTCACCCCTCCACTTT. Translating it yields CASSRGTENSPLHF.